This TCR beta chain is from a study of shared clonotypes between healthy human individuals. The protocol was immunoSEQ multiplex PCR, while the TCRdb copy is restricted to in-frame clones and leaves out a portion. The table records about 590,000 clones, nearly 97% of them present only once. The germline CDR1 and CDR2 sequences are LNHNV and YYDKDF (reference sequence). The V segment lost 0 bases and the J segment 3 bases; nucleotides outside the gene matches: 12. This CDR3 is 19 amino acids long. Positive CCR7 selection of CD45RO-negative cells yielded the naive CD8 cells, and terminally differentiated effector memory CD45RA+ cells were excluded. Among the donors, all were Caucasian adults who lived in Nashville, Tennessee.

The TCR originated in a woman aged 25 to 45 in good health. Sequenced material: naive CD8+ T cells sorted from blood. This chain uses TRBV15 with TRBJ2-1; 9 bases are a match to TRBD2. The CDR3 DNA reads as TGTGCCACCAGCAGAGATTGGGGTTTGGCTAGCGGGGACTACAATGAGCAGTTCTTC. Its translation is CATSRDWGLASGDYNEQFF.